Shown below are 17 T cell receptor beta chains from a single sample sequenced in a study of early T cells in non-severe SARS-CoV-2 infection. MiXCR was run by TCRdb on the 5' RACE reads, yielding one entry per CDR3 protein. The sample consists of approximately 90,000 distinct CDR3 sequences, 9.5% to 15% of them appearing once. This specimen was whole blood, taken at baseline. These TCRs come from an adult who was a healthcare worker with PCR-confirmed SARS-CoV-2 infection or an uninfected control (not recorded which).

This clonotype was found a few times. The chain joins TRBV18 to TRBJ1-1; D call uncertain. Trimming took off 10 bases at V and 3 bases at J, with 15 bases between the two ends. The CDR3 sequence is 13 residues long. Germline loops: CDR1 KGHSH, CDR2 LQKENI. The DNA of the CDR3 is TGTGCCACCGCAATAAGTGAAGACACTGAAGCTTTCTTT. Amino acids: CATAISEDTEAFF. Variable domain in full (rest from reference TRBV18 and TRBJ1-1): NAGVMQNPRHLVRRRGQEARLRCSPMKGHSHVYWYRQLPEEGLKFMVYLQKENIIDESGMPKERFSAEFPKEGPSILRIQQVVRGDSAAYFCATAISEDTEAFFGQGTRLTVV.

The gene calls are TRBV15 and TRBJ2-3, with 8 bases lining up with TRBD2. The CDR3 runs 17 residues. From germline, CDR1 is LNHNV and CDR2 YYDKDF (reference sequence). The J segment lost 4 bases and the V segment lost 0 bases, leaving 9 bases of the junction unmatched. CDR3 in amino acids: CATSRDYRGGFPDTQYF. CDR3 bases: TGTGCCACCAGCAGAGATTATCGGGGGGGCTTCCCAGATACGCAGTATTTT.

J is TRBJ1-2 and V is TRBV6-5; D remains unclear. With 6 bases removed from V and 2 bases from J, the gap between germline ends came to 7 bases. Germline-derived CDR1 and CDR2 are MNHEY and SVGAGI. CDR3 size: 12 residues. CDR3 amino acids: CASSPGNYGYTF. DNA for the CDR3: TGTGCCAGCAGCCCCGGAAACTATGGCTACACCTTC.

The rearrangement joins TRBV24-1 to TRBJ2-1; D is ambiguous. The CDR3 consists of 12 residues. Germline CDR1 KGHDR, CDR2 SFDVKD. The V end lost 3 bases, the J end lost 12 bases, and 11 bases lay between the germline ends. This CDR3 is CATSDALGLQFF. CDR3 DNA: TGTGCCACCAGTGATGCCTTGGGGTTGCAGTTCTTC.

This clonotype was counted ten times or more. V gene TRBV3-1 combines with J gene TRBJ2-7; D is tentatively TRBD1 or TRBD2 (6 bases each). CDR1 and CDR2 (germline): LGHDT, YNNKEL (reference sequence). V lost 1 base, J lost 4 bases, and 17 bases lay in between. The CDR3 runs to 16 residues. CDR3 in amino acids: CASSQGRDRGGYEQYF. CDR3 coding DNA: TGTGCCAGCAGCCAAGGCCGAGACAGAGGGGGGTACGAGCAGTACTTC.

This clonotype appeared many times. The chain couples TRBV29-1 to TRBJ1-1, with D unresolved. V was clipped by 8 bases and J by 4 bases, with 14 bases between them. The length of the CDR3 is 12 residues. CDR1 is SQVTM and CDR2 is ANQGSEA in the germline V gene. The CDR3 spells CSHIRGVTEAFF. In DNA, the CDR3 is TGCAGCCATATTCGTGGGGTCACTGAAGCTTTCTTT. Full variable domain (outside the CDR3, taken from reference TRBV29-1 and TRBJ1-1): SAVISQKPSRDICQRGTSLTIQCQVDSQVTMMFWYRQQPGQSLTLIATANQGSEATYESGFVIDKFPISRPNLTFSTLTVSNMSPEDSSIYLCSHIRGVTEAFFGQGTRLTVV.

This chain joins TRBV21-1 and TRBJ1-1. TRBV21-1 has pseudogene status. The CDR3 is 15 amino acids. The CDR3 nucleotides are TGTGCCAGCATCCGAGGAAAAGGGAGGAACACTGAAGCTTTCTTT. Its protein product is CASIRGKGRNTEAFF.

There are many counts of this clonotype. The chain recombines TRBV11-2 with TRBJ2-4; D not certain. The CDR3 runs to 14 residues. Trimming stripped 1 base from V and 0 bases from J, with 4 bases between. Germline CDR1 is SGHAT and CDR2 is FQNNGV. The CDR3 reads CASSLAEAKNIQYF. Here the CDR3 DNA reads TGTGCCAGCAGCTTAGCAGAAGCCAAAAACATTCAGTACTTC.

In its sample, this clonotype was seen many times. The chain is built from TRBV11-2 and TRBJ2-3; TRBD2 aligns across 10 bases. Germline CDR1 is SGHAT and CDR2 is FQNNGV. The V gene end was trimmed by 6 bases and the J gene end by 5 bases; junction bases not matched to a gene: 8. This CDR3 comprises 15 residues. CDR3 loop: CASRRGAGGKDTQYF. CDR3 DNA: TGTGCCAGCAGACGGGGAGCGGGAGGGAAAGATACGCAGTATTTT.

This clonotype was detected a few times. The chain is built from TRBV2 and TRBJ1-5; D is uncertain. Trimming left V 5 bases short and J 8 bases short, with 16 bases between. The CDR3 totals 14 residues. Per the germline V gene, CDR1 is SNHLY and CDR2 is FYNNEI. Here the CDR3 DNA reads TGTGCCAGCAGTCCTAACCTACGGACTGAGCCCCAGCATTTT. This sequence encodes CASSPNLRTEPQHF.

This clonotype was counted ten times or more. This chain links TRBV5-1 with TRBJ1-2, with 7 bases matching TRBD1. The trim removed 0 bases at V and 4 bases at J, leaving 6 bases unmatched. CDR3 length: 15 amino acids. In germline, CDR1 is SGHRS, CDR2 YFSETQ. The CDR3 nucleotides read TGCGCCAGCAGCTTGGGAACAGGGGAATCCTATGGCTACACCTTC. Translation gives CASSLGTGESYGYTF. The whole variable domain, remainder taken from reference TRBV5-1 and TRBJ1-2, is KAGVTQTPRYLIKTRGQQVTLSCSPISGHRSVSWYQQTPGQGLQFLFEYFSETQRNKGNFPGRFSGRQFSNSRSEMNVSTLELGDSALYLCASSLGTGESYGYTFGSGTRLTVV.

This clonotype was counted only a few times. The J gene is TRBJ2-2, the V gene TRBV7-6; TRBD2 matches 7 bases. CDR1 SGHVS and CDR2 FNYEAQ come from the germline V gene. V dropped 3 bases and J dropped 0; count of bases not matched to a gene: 7. The CDR3 length is 17 residues. The CDR3 nucleotides are TGTGCCAGCAGCTTGATCCCCCGGGGGGCGAACACCGGGGAGCTGTTTTTT. This translates into CASSLIPRGANTGELFF.

This clonotype was counted a few times. The chain uses TRBV20-1 and TRBJ1-2; no clear D gene. This CDR3 is built from 13 residues. With 0 bases removed from V and 3 bases from J, the gap between germline ends came to 8 bases. Germline CDR1 and CDR2: DFQATT and SNEGSKA (reference sequence). For the CDR3, the DNA is TGCAGTGCTAGAGATACGCAGGACTATGGCTACACCTTC. Its translation: CSARDTQDYGYTF.

This clonotype has only a few counts. J is TRBJ2-5 and V is TRBV11-3; 11 bases are shared with TRBD2. The CDR3 is made up of 13 amino acids. CDR1 SGHNT and CDR2 YENEEA come from the germline V gene. The V gene end was trimmed by 5 bases and the J gene end by 4 bases; junction bases not matched to a gene: 0. The CDR3 region has the DNA TGTGCCAGCAGCCTAGCGGGAGGAGAGACCCAGTACTTC. Protein sequence: CASSLAGGETQYF.

The chain recombines TRBV3-1 with TRBJ1-1; D unclear. CDR1 and CDR2 (germline): LGHDT, YNNKEL (reference sequence). V was pared by 4 bases and J by 5 bases, with 11 bases between. The CDR3 covers 13 residues. In nucleotides, the CDR3 is TGTGCCAGCAGCCCTGATTGGAGGACTGAAGCTTTCTTT. The encoded protein is CASSPDWRTEAFF.

The table lists this clonotype with many counts. This chain uses TRBV7-6 with TRBJ2-1; D uncertain. V was pared by 5 bases and J by 6 bases, with 11 bases between. This CDR3 spans 13 amino acids. The germline gives CDR1 SGHVS, CDR2 FNYEAQ. CDR3 residues: CASSPPPGNEQFF. In DNA form, the CDR3 reads TGTGCCAGCAGCCCCCCTCCGGGCAATGAGCAGTTCTTC. Complete variable domain (other parts from reference TRBV7-6 and TRBJ2-1): GAGVSQSPRYKVTKRGQDVALRCDPISGHVSLYWYRQALGQGPEFLTYFNYEAQQDKSGLPNDRFSAERPEGSISTLTIQRTEQRDSAMYRCASSPPPGNEQFFGPGTRLTVL.

This clonotype came up a few times. The V call is TRBV20-1, the J call TRBJ2-1; no reliable D call. CDR1 and CDR2 (germline): DFQATT, SNEGSKA (reference sequence). V was cut by 8 bases and J by 0 bases, with 17 bases left in between. This CDR3 has 15 residues. CDR3 amino acids: CSIPVVYSSYNEQFF. DNA for the CDR3: TGCAGTATCCCGGTCGTTTATAGCTCCTACAATGAGCAGTTCTTC.